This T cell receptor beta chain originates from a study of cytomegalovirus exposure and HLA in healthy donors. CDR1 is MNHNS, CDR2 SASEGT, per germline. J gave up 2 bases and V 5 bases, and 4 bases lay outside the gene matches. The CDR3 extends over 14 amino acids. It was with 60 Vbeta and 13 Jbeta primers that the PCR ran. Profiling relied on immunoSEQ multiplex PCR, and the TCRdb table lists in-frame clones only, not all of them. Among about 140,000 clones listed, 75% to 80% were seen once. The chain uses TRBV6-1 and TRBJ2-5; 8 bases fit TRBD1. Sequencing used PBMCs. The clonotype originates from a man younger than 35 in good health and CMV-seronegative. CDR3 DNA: TGTGCCAGCAGTTCTTACAGGGGGCAAGAGACCCAGTACTTC. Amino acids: CASSSYRGQETQYF.